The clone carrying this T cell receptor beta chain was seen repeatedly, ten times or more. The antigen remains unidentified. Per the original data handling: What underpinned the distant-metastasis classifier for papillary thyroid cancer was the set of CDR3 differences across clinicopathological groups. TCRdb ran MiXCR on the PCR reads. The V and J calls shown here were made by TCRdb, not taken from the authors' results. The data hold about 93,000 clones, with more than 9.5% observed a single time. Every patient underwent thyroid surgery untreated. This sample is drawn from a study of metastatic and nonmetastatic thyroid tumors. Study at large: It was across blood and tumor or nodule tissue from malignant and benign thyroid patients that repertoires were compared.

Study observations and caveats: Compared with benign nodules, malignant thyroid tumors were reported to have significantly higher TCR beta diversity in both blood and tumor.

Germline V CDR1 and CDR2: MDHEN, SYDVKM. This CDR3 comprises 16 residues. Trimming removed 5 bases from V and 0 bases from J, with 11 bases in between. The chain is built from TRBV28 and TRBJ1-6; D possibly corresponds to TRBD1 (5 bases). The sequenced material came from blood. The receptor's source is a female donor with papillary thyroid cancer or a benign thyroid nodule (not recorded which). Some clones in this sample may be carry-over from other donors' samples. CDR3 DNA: TGTGCCAGCAGTAAGGGGACTAGCTCCTATAATTCACCCCTCCACTTT. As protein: CASSKGTSSYNSPLHF.